A selection of T cell receptor beta chains follows, all from one sample in a study of cytomegalovirus exposure and HLA in healthy donors. Profiling relied on immunoSEQ multiplex PCR, and the TCRdb table lists in-frame clones only, not all of them. The sample lists about 160,000 clones, about 79% occurring once. The sequenced sample was PBMCs. These receptors were collected from a woman aged 45-65 years in good health and CMV-seropositive. Each CDR3 is given with its conserved first and last residue. A D gene is named only where the DNA matches it firmly. Rows give clone size only sometimes, using once, few, many, or a class for an expanded clone.

d_gene: TRBD2
j_gene: TRBJ2-7
v_gene: TRBV27
abundance: -
CDR3nt: TGTGCCAGCAGGGAGGGAGGGAGGGTCCCCGGCGAGCAGTACTTC
CDR3aa: CASREGGRVPGEQYF

d_gene: -
j_gene: TRBJ2-7
v_gene: TRBV7-7
abundance: -
CDR3nt: TGTGCTAGCAGCTTAGAAGACAGGAGTTTCTACGAGCAGTACTTC
CDR3aa: CASSLEDRSFYEQYF

d_gene: TRBD2
j_gene: TRBJ2-1
v_gene: TRBV2
abundance: -
CDR3nt: TGTGCCAGCACCGGGGGGGAGGGACGCTACAATGAGCAGTTCTTC
CDR3aa: CASTGGEGRYNEQFF

d_gene: -
j_gene: TRBJ2-3
v_gene: TRBV5-1
abundance: -
CDR3nt: TGCGCCAGCAGCCCCGGGTCTGCAGATACGCAGTATTTT
CDR3aa: CASSPGSADTQYF

d_gene: -
j_gene: TRBJ1-5
v_gene: TRBV19
abundance: -
CDR3nt: TGTGCCAGTAGTATAGTCGGTGGGGGGAATCAGCCCCAGCATTTT
CDR3aa: CASSIVGGGNQPQHF

d_gene: -
j_gene: TRBJ2-6
v_gene: TRBV2
abundance: -
CDR3nt: TGTGCCACCCGGCCCGGAGACTCTGGGGCCAACGTCCTGACTTTC
CDR3aa: CATRPGDSGANVLTF

d_gene: -
j_gene: TRBJ1-1
v_gene: TRBV10-3
abundance: -
CDR3nt: TGTGCCATCAGTGACGGACTGTTTCGAGGCACTGAAGCTTTCTTT
CDR3aa: CAISDGLFRGTEAFF

d_gene: -
j_gene: TRBJ1-4
v_gene: TRBV9
abundance: -
CDR3nt: TGTGCCAGCAGCGTTTCTACCATGAGTGAAAAACTGTTTTTT
CDR3aa: CASSVSTMSEKLFF

d_gene: TRBD1
j_gene: TRBJ2-3
v_gene: TRBV2
abundance: -
CDR3nt: TGTGCCAGCAGGGGTACAGGGGTTTATACGCAGTATTTT
CDR3aa: CASRGTGVYTQYF

d_gene: -
j_gene: TRBJ2-7
v_gene: TRBV27
abundance: -
CDR3nt: TGTGCCAGCAGTTTAGTCGGGGCCTACGAGCAGTACTTC
CDR3aa: CASSLVGAYEQYF

d_gene: -
j_gene: TRBJ2-7
v_gene: TRBV20-1
abundance: once
CDR3nt: TGCAGTGCTAACCCCGACGGGGTCCAGTACTTC
CDR3aa: CSANPDGVQYF

d_gene: TRBD1
j_gene: TRBJ2-1
v_gene: TRBV6-1
abundance: -
CDR3nt: TGTGCCAGCAGTTGGTGGGGACAGGGGAGCAATGAGCAGTTCTTC
CDR3aa: CASSWWGQGSNEQFF

d_gene: TRBD1
j_gene: TRBJ1-1
v_gene: TRBV19
abundance: -
CDR3nt: TGTGCCAGTTTACGACAGGGAGGCACTGAAGCTTTCTTT
CDR3aa: CASLRQGGTEAFF

d_gene: -
j_gene: TRBJ1-1
v_gene: TRBV4-1
abundance: -
CDR3nt: TGCGCCAGCAGCCAAGAAAGGAGTTTCCCTGAAGCTTTCTTT
CDR3aa: CASSQERSFPEAFF

d_gene: -
j_gene: TRBJ1-1
v_gene: TRBV2
abundance: -
CDR3nt: TGTGCCAGCAGTGACTCCGGGGTCGCTTTCTTT
CDR3aa: CASSDSGVAFF

d_gene: TRBD1
j_gene: TRBJ2-7
v_gene: TRBV10-3
abundance: -
CDR3nt: TGTGCCATCAGACCCCAGGGGGCTAACGAGCAGTACTTC
CDR3aa: CAIRPQGANEQYF

d_gene: TRBD2
j_gene: TRBJ2-3
v_gene: TRBV5-1
abundance: -
CDR3nt: TGCGCCAGCAGTTTAAGCGGGAGTGCATTCTTTGGAGATACGCAGTATTTT
CDR3aa: CASSLSGSAFFGDTQYF

d_gene: -
j_gene: TRBJ2-5
v_gene: TRBV7-7
abundance: -
CDR3nt: TGTGCTAGCAGCTTAGGAGGACCAAATACGGGGTCCTTGCCGGAGACCCAGTACTTC
CDR3aa: CASSLGGPNTGSLPETQYF

d_gene: -
j_gene: TRBJ2-7
v_gene: TRBV7-2
abundance: -
CDR3nt: TGTGCCAGCAGCTTAGTCGGGCGGGGACCCTATGGCGAGCAGTACTTC
CDR3aa: CASSLVGRGPYGEQYF

d_gene: TRBD1
j_gene: TRBJ1-2
v_gene: TRBV5-4
abundance: few
CDR3nt: TGTGCCAGCAGCTTGCGGACAGGCTATGGCTACACCTTC
CDR3aa: CASSLRTGYGYTF

d_gene: TRBD1
j_gene: TRBJ1-6
v_gene: TRBV7-2
abundance: -
CDR3nt: TGTGCCAGCAACTTACCCTCAGGACAGGGAGGTTCACCCCTCCACTTT
CDR3aa: CASNLPSGQGGSPLHF

d_gene: TRBD2
j_gene: TRBJ2-3
v_gene: TRBV25-1
abundance: once
CDR3nt: TGTGCCAGCAGTGACTCCTTAGCGGGAGTAGGAACAGATACGCAGTATTTT
CDR3aa: CASSDSLAGVGTDTQYF

d_gene: -
j_gene: TRBJ2-2
v_gene: TRBV7-9
abundance: -
CDR3nt: TGTGCCAGCAGCTTAGGCGGGACAGTGAACACCGGGGAGCTGTTTTTT
CDR3aa: CASSLGGTVNTGELFF

d_gene: TRBD1
j_gene: TRBJ1-6
v_gene: TRBV7-2
abundance: -
CDR3nt: TGTGCCAGCAGCCGAGTAACAGGGGACTATAATTCACCCCTCCACTTT
CDR3aa: CASSRVTGDYNSPLHF

d_gene: TRBD1
j_gene: TRBJ1-5
v_gene: TRBV6-1
abundance: -
CDR3nt: TGTGCCAGCAGTGGACAACAGGGGTATAGCAATCAGCCCCAGCATTTT
CDR3aa: CASSGQQGYSNQPQHF

d_gene: -
j_gene: TRBJ2-7
v_gene: TRBV28
abundance: -
CDR3nt: TGTGCCAGCAGTTTATTATCTCCTTTCACGGCGGGGAGATCCTACGAGCAGTACTTC
CDR3aa: CASSLLSPFTAGRSYEQYF

d_gene: TRBD1
j_gene: TRBJ1-6
v_gene: TRBV5-4
abundance: -
CDR3nt: TGTGCCAGCAGCTTGTGGACAGGGGGCAATTCACCCCTCCACTTT
CDR3aa: CASSLWTGGNSPLHF

d_gene: -
j_gene: TRBJ2-1
v_gene: TRBV7-6
abundance: -
CDR3nt: TGTGCCAGCAGTCGGTACAATGAGCAGTTCTTC
CDR3aa: CASSRYNEQFF

d_gene: -
j_gene: TRBJ1-1
v_gene: TRBV14
abundance: once
CDR3nt: TGTGCCAGCAGCCATCCGGACCGGAGGGACACTGAAGCTTTCTTT
CDR3aa: CASSHPDRRDTEAFF

d_gene: -
j_gene: TRBJ2-3
v_gene: TRBV5-1
abundance: -
CDR3nt: TGCGCCAGCAGCGTCCTAGCCGCGAGTAGCACAGATACGCAGTATTTT
CDR3aa: CASSVLAASSTDTQYF

d_gene: -
j_gene: TRBJ1-4
v_gene: TRBV29-1
abundance: -
CDR3nt: TGCAGCGTAAGGACAGAAAATGAAAAACTGTTTTTT
CDR3aa: CSVRTENEKLFF

d_gene: TRBD1
j_gene: TRBJ1-4
v_gene: TRBV5-5
abundance: once
CDR3nt: TGTGCCAGCAGCTTCCTTTGGACAGGGGGGAGTACGAATGAAAAACTGTTTTTT
CDR3aa: CASSFLWTGGSTNEKLFF

d_gene: -
j_gene: TRBJ2-7
v_gene: TRBV6-1
abundance: -
CDR3nt: TGTGCCAGCAGTGAGGGCGGACTCGAGCAGTACTTC
CDR3aa: CASSEGGLEQYF

d_gene: TRBD2
j_gene: TRBJ2-5
v_gene: TRBV4-3
abundance: -
CDR3nt: TGCGCCAGCAGCCAAGTGTTAGCGGGGGGGCCGAAGACCCAGTACTTC
CDR3aa: CASSQVLAGGPKTQYF

d_gene: TRBD1
j_gene: TRBJ2-5
v_gene: TRBV7-8
abundance: -
CDR3nt: TGTGCCAGCAGCCGGCGGCGGGACAGGGGACAAGAGACCCAGTACTTC
CDR3aa: CASSRRRDRGQETQYF

d_gene: -
j_gene: TRBJ1-2
v_gene: TRBV4-3
abundance: few
CDR3nt: TGCGCCAGCAGCCATCCGGAGAGCCCCCCCGAAGGCTACACCTTC
CDR3aa: CASSHPESPPEGYTF

d_gene: -
j_gene: TRBJ2-7
v_gene: TRBV4-3
abundance: -
CDR3nt: TGCGCCAGCAGCCAAGGGGAGTCCTTGGCCGAGCAGTACTTC
CDR3aa: CASSQGESLAEQYF

d_gene: TRBD1
j_gene: TRBJ1-4
v_gene: TRBV6-5
abundance: -
CDR3nt: TGTGCCAGCAGTCCTAGACAGGGGAATGAAAAACTGTTTTTT
CDR3aa: CASSPRQGNEKLFF

d_gene: TRBD2
j_gene: TRBJ2-5
v_gene: TRBV5-1
abundance: -
CDR3nt: TGCGCCAGCAGCCTGGCTAGCGGGGGAAACCAAGAGACCCAGTACTTC
CDR3aa: CASSLASGGNQETQYF

d_gene: TRBD1
j_gene: TRBJ2-7
v_gene: TRBV2
abundance: -
CDR3nt: TGTGCCAGTGAGTGGGGACAGGGCTCCTACGAGCAGTACTTC
CDR3aa: CASEWGQGSYEQYF

d_gene: TRBD1
j_gene: TRBJ1-6
v_gene: TRBV5-1
abundance: -
CDR3nt: TGCGCCAGCAGCCGTACGCCGGGACAGGAGAATTCACCCCTCCACTTT
CDR3aa: CASSRTPGQENSPLHF

d_gene: -
j_gene: TRBJ2-7
v_gene: TRBV28
abundance: -
CDR3nt: TGTGCCAGCAGTTCGGGTTCTTTCCCCTACGAGCAGTACTTC
CDR3aa: CASSSGSFPYEQYF

d_gene: -
j_gene: TRBJ1-2
v_gene: TRBV28
abundance: -
CDR3nt: TGTGCCAGCAGTTTCCAGGACACCTTGTCCGATGGCTACACCTTC
CDR3aa: CASSFQDTLSDGYTF

d_gene: TRBD2
j_gene: TRBJ2-7
v_gene: TRBV28
abundance: -
CDR3nt: TGTGCCAGCAGTCCCTTAGCGGGAGCCTACGAGCAGTACTTC
CDR3aa: CASSPLAGAYEQYF

d_gene: -
j_gene: TRBJ2-7
v_gene: TRBV2
abundance: -
CDR3nt: TGTGCCAGTGTTTCGGGGTTGTCCTACGAGCAGTACTTC
CDR3aa: CASVSGLSYEQYF

d_gene: -
j_gene: TRBJ1-4
v_gene: TRBV2
abundance: -
CDR3nt: TGTGCCAGCAGTGAAGCACAGGGCTTGAGGGAAAAACTGTTTTTT
CDR3aa: CASSEAQGLREKLFF

d_gene: TRBD2
j_gene: TRBJ2-2
v_gene: TRBV10-2
abundance: -
CDR3nt: TGCGCCAGCGGAAGACTAGCGGAGCTGTTTTTT
CDR3aa: CASGRLAELFF

d_gene: -
j_gene: TRBJ2-7
v_gene: TRBV5-5
abundance: few
CDR3nt: TGTGCCAGCGAGCCCAACGCCGGCAGGAGGGAGCAGTACTTC
CDR3aa: CASEPNAGRREQYF

d_gene: TRBD1
j_gene: TRBJ1-2
v_gene: TRBV27
abundance: -
CDR3nt: TGTGCCAGCAGTCTCGACAGGGGGCGATGGGGCTACACCTTC
CDR3aa: CASSLDRGRWGYTF

d_gene: TRBD1
j_gene: TRBJ1-1
v_gene: TRBV28
abundance: -
CDR3nt: TGTGCCAGCAGTGCCATCGACAGGGGAAGGTTCGGAAACACTGAAGCTTTCTTT
CDR3aa: CASSAIDRGRFGNTEAFF

d_gene: -
j_gene: TRBJ2-1
v_gene: TRBV21-1
abundance: -
CDR3nt: TGTGCCAGCAGCGGGAAACAGGGTAGAAGCTCCTACAATGAGCAGTTCTTC
CDR3aa: CASSGKQGRSSYNEQFF

d_gene: TRBD1
j_gene: TRBJ2-7
v_gene: TRBV2
abundance: -
CDR3nt: TGTGCCAGCAGTGCGACAGGGGCAAGCTCCTACGAGCAGTACTTC
CDR3aa: CASSATGASSYEQYF

d_gene: TRBD2
j_gene: TRBJ2-1
v_gene: TRBV9
abundance: -
CDR3nt: TGTGCCAGCAGCGTAGTCGGGGGGTCGTACAATGAGCAGTTCTTC
CDR3aa: CASSVVGGSYNEQFF

d_gene: TRBD1
j_gene: TRBJ1-4
v_gene: TRBV7-2
abundance: -
CDR3nt: TGTGCCAGCAGCGAGAGACAGGGGTCGGGTAATGAAAAACTGTTTTTT
CDR3aa: CASSERQGSGNEKLFF

d_gene: TRBD1
j_gene: TRBJ2-7
v_gene: TRBV27
abundance: -
CDR3nt: TGTGCCAGCAGTCCTGAGGGACAGGGACTTCGCGAGCAGTACTTC
CDR3aa: CASSPEGQGLREQYF